This TCR beta chain was identified in a study of blood T cells in healthy people across ages. Next came a second PCR, run for about 7 to 11 cycles, which used a sample-barcoded 5' primer along with a J-beta primer mix. Via MiXCR, TCRdb re-called the 5' RACE reads, giving one row per CDR3 protein. The sample contains around 820,000 distinct CDR3 sequences, 20% to 25% of which appear only once. The CDR3 runs 14 residues. Germline CDR1 is MNHNS and CDR2 is SASEGT. V lost 4 bases, J lost 0 bases, and 8 bases lay in between. These data also formed part of another study, on T cells of mothers and their children.

Sequenced sample: blood. The rearrangement uses TRBV6-1 and TRBJ2-3, with D possibly called TRBD1 or TRBD2 (5 bases each). The receptor comes from a boy younger than 18 in good health. This CDR3 is CASSGRDSTDTQYF. The CDR3 region has the DNA TGTGCCAGCAGTGGCCGGGACAGCACAGATACGCAGTATTTT.